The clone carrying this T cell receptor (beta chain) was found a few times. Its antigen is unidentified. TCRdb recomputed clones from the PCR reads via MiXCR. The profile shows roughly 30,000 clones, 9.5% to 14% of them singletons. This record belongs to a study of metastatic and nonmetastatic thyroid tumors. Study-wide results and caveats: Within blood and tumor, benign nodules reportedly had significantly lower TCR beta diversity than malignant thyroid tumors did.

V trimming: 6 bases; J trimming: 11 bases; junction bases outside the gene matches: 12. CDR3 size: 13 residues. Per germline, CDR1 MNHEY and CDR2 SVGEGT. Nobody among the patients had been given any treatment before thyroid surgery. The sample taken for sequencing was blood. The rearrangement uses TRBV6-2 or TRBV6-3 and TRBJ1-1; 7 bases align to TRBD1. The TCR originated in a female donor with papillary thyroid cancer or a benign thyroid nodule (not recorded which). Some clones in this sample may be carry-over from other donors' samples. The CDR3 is CASRRDSLMEAFF. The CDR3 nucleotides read TGTGCCAGCAGGAGGGACAGTCTTATGGAGGCTTTCTTT.